The present TCR beta chain was sequenced within a study of blood T cell repertoires in COVID-19. The V end lost 10 bases, the J end lost 2 bases, and 9 bases lay between the germline ends. Germline lookup yields CDR1 ENHRY and CDR2 SYGVKD. This CDR3 has 12 residues. The method was immunoSEQ multiplex PCR; TCRdb's version includes in-frame clones alone and lacks a portion of them. The sample lists over 110,000 clones, roughly 88% seen once, with roughly 28% in the top ten. The receptor was derived from a human donor in a cohort sampled during active COVID-19. The chain is built from TRBV10-3 and TRBJ1-3; tentative D call: TRBD1 (5 bases). Sequencing was performed on peripheral blood. DNA of the CDR3: TGTGCCACCGCGACAGCTGGAAACACCATATATTTT. This codes for CATATAGNTIYF.